Listed below are T cell receptor beta chains from one sample, sequenced in a study of blood T cell repertoires in COVID-19. Method: immunoSEQ multiplex PCR; TCRdb's copy keeps in-frame clones and lacks some. The sample records 150,000 to 200,000 clones, approximately 86% being singletons. The specimen sequenced was peripheral blood. Receptor source: a woman aged 35 to 49 with COVID-19, enrolled during active disease. The CDR3 runs from the conserved cysteine through the conserved F or W. Fields, in order: CDR3 length, V gene, J gene, CDR3 protein.

len: 14; v_gene: TRBV5-6; j_gene: TRBJ2-1; CDR3aa: CASSLLGQTNEQFF
len: 15; v_gene: TRBV6-5; j_gene: TRBJ1-5; CDR3aa: CASSPDRGPNQPQHF
len: 13; v_gene: TRBV5-1; j_gene: TRBJ1-1; CDR3aa: CASSTTPNTEAFF
len: 14; v_gene: TRBV9; j_gene: TRBJ2-5; CDR3aa: CASSVTGERETQYF
len: 14; v_gene: TRBV2; j_gene: TRBJ2-2; CDR3aa: CASSQQGGPGELFF
len: 15; v_gene: TRBV6-4; j_gene: TRBJ2-1; CDR3aa: CASSVESGGYNEQFF
len: 14; v_gene: TRBV5-4; j_gene: TRBJ1-1; CDR3aa: CASGRTGGRTEAFF
len: 13; v_gene: TRBV6-6; j_gene: TRBJ2-7; CDR3aa: CASNQGESYEQYF
len: 12; v_gene: TRBV28; j_gene: TRBJ2-1; CDR3aa: CASSLYWHEQFF
len: 15; v_gene: TRBV5-1; j_gene: TRBJ2-3; CDR3aa: CASGSGGRAADTQYF
len: 15; v_gene: TRBV5-8; j_gene: TRBJ2-1; CDR3aa: CASSLGLAGRNEQFF
len: 17; v_gene: TRBV7-8; j_gene: TRBJ1-2; CDR3aa: CASSLGGQGVIRYGYTF
len: 12; v_gene: TRBV2; j_gene: TRBJ2-3; CDR3aa: CASNNGLAAQYF
len: 14; v_gene: TRBV24-1; j_gene: TRBJ2-7; CDR3aa: CATSDRGAGRGQYF
len: 16; v_gene: TRBV29-1; j_gene: TRBJ2-1; CDR3aa: CSVVTGTRKEGNEQFF
len: 14; v_gene: TRBV6-5; j_gene: TRBJ2-7; CDR3aa: CASRETGGSYEQYF
len: 16; v_gene: TRBV15; j_gene: TRBJ1-3; CDR3aa: CATSRGISRVVDTIYF
len: 16; v_gene: TRBV3-1/TRBV3-2; j_gene: TRBJ2-3; CDR3aa: CASSPPGAGGGDTQYF
len: 11; v_gene: TRBV20-1; j_gene: TRBJ2-7; CDR3aa: CSGRNSYEQYF
len: 14; v_gene: TRBV3-1/TRBV3-2; j_gene: TRBJ2-1; CDR3aa: CASSQRTSSGEQFF
len: 15; v_gene: TRBV18; j_gene: TRBJ1-2; CDR3aa: CASSPEAGGRYGYTF
len: 17; v_gene: TRBV3-1/TRBV3-2; j_gene: TRBJ2-7; CDR3aa: CASSQDRLAGVQYEQYF
len: 14; v_gene: TRBV14; j_gene: TRBJ2-3; CDR3aa: CASSQDLTVDTQYF
len: 14; v_gene: TRBV6-5; j_gene: TRBJ1-4; CDR3aa: CASSKTGGNEKLFF
len: 16; v_gene: TRBV4-1; j_gene: TRBJ1-4; CDR3aa: CASSQEDRRANEKLFF
len: 15; v_gene: TRBV18; j_gene: TRBJ1-3; CDR3aa: CASSRDIHQGNTIYF
len: 16; v_gene: TRBV6-2/TRBV6-3; j_gene: TRBJ1-2; CDR3aa: CASSYSISLGNYGYTF
len: 18; v_gene: TRBV7-3; j_gene: TRBJ2-7; CDR3aa: CASSLSGLAGDMVYEQYF
len: 14; v_gene: TRBV2; j_gene: TRBJ1-2; CDR3aa: CASSEYMGPYGYTF
len: 13; v_gene: TRBV5-4; j_gene: TRBJ2-7; CDR3aa: CASSFRPGSEQYF
len: 18; v_gene: TRBV3-1/TRBV3-2; j_gene: TRBJ2-1; CDR3aa: CASSQDKLMGLALDEQFF
len: 12; v_gene: TRBV25-1; j_gene: TRBJ1-3; CDR3aa: CARGTAGNTIYF
len: 16; v_gene: TRBV6-1; j_gene: TRBJ1-3; CDR3aa: CASSETGVMRGNTIYF
len: 13; v_gene: TRBV5-1; j_gene: TRBJ1-1; CDR3aa: CASTLGGNTEAFF
len: 16; v_gene: TRBV4-1; j_gene: TRBJ2-3; CDR3aa: CASSHPKQGAADTQYF
len: 14; v_gene: TRBV30; j_gene: TRBJ2-7; CDR3aa: CAWSSGPGVYEQYF
len: 14; v_gene: TRBV9; j_gene: TRBJ2-7; CDR3aa: CASSAGLTPGEQYF
len: 15; v_gene: TRBV28; j_gene: TRBJ1-4; CDR3aa: CASSSGGATNEKLFF
len: 16; v_gene: TRBV18; j_gene: TRBJ2-3; CDR3aa: CASSPSGRGITDTQYF
len: 19; v_gene: TRBV24-1; j_gene: TRBJ1-5; CDR3aa: CATSELGTGGAYSNQPQHF
len: 16; v_gene: TRBV4-1; j_gene: TRBJ2-7; CDR3aa: CASSPTPSVQIYEQYF
len: 14; v_gene: TRBV2; j_gene: TRBJ1-4; CDR3aa: CASRETGTGEKLFF
len: 11; v_gene: TRBV7-9; j_gene: TRBJ1-1; CDR3aa: CAAQTDTEAFF
len: 17; v_gene: TRBV3-1/TRBV3-2; j_gene: TRBJ1-3; CDR3aa: CASSQVPMTGGGNTIYF
len: 14; v_gene: TRBV14; j_gene: TRBJ2-1; CDR3aa: CASSQDRGVAEQFF
len: 13; v_gene: TRBV28; j_gene: TRBJ1-2; CDR3aa: CASSWEGPYGYTF
len: 14; v_gene: TRBV3-1/TRBV3-2; j_gene: TRBJ1-1; CDR3aa: CASSPIQGITEAFF
len: 19; v_gene: TRBV3-1/TRBV3-2; j_gene: TRBJ2-3; CDR3aa: CASSQDPPRRTGRTDTQYF
len: 19; v_gene: TRBV28; j_gene: TRBJ1-6; CDR3aa: CASSPITNDRGRGNSPLHF
len: 11; v_gene: TRBV20-1; j_gene: TRBJ2-1; CDR3aa: CSAPQYNEQFF